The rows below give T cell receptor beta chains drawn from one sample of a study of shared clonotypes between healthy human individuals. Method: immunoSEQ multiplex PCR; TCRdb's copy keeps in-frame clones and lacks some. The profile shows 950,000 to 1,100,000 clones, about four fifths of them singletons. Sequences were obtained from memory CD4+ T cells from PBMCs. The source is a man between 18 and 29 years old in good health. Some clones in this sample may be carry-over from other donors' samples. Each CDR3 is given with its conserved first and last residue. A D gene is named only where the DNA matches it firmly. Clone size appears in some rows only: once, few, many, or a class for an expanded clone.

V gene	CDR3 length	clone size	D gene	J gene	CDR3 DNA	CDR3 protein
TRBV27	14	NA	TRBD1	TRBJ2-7	TGTGCCGCCCGGGGTTTAAACAGGGGGGACGAGCAGTACTTC	CAARGLNRGDEQYF
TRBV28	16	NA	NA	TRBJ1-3	TGTGCCAGCAGTTCGCCCGGGGGGCCCTCTGGAAACACCATATATTTT	CASSSPGGPSGNTIYF
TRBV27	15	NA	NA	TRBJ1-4	TGTGCCAGCAGTCCCAGGTTGGGGGTGGATGAAAAACTGTTTTTT	CASSPRLGVDEKLFF
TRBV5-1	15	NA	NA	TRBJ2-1	TGCGCCAGCAGCTCGGAGGATAGCTCCTACAATGAGCAGTTCTTC	CASSSEDSSYNEQFF
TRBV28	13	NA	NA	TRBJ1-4	TGTGCCAGCATCGGGCTAAGCAATGAAAAACTGTTTTTT	CASIGLSNEKLFF
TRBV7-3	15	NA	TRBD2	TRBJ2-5	TGTGCCAGCAGCCCTAGCGGGAGGGCCGGGGAGACCCAGTACTTC	CASSPSGRAGETQYF
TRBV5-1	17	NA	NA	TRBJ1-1	TGCGCCAGCAGCTTAGCGGGACCGCAGAGGGGGGACACTGAAGCTTTCTTT	CASSLAGPQRGDTEAFF
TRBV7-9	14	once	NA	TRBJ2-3	TGTGCCAGCAGCTTAAGCGGGAGCACAGATACGCAGTATTTT	CASSLSGSTDTQYF
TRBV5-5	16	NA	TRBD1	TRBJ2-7	TGTGCCAGCAGCTTGGATTTAGCGCAGGGGGAGTACGAGCAGTACTTC	CASSLDLAQGEYEQYF
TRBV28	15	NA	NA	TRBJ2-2	TGTGCCAGCAGTTTGAGCGGAACAAGCCCCGGGGAGCTGTTTTTT	CASSLSGTSPGELFF